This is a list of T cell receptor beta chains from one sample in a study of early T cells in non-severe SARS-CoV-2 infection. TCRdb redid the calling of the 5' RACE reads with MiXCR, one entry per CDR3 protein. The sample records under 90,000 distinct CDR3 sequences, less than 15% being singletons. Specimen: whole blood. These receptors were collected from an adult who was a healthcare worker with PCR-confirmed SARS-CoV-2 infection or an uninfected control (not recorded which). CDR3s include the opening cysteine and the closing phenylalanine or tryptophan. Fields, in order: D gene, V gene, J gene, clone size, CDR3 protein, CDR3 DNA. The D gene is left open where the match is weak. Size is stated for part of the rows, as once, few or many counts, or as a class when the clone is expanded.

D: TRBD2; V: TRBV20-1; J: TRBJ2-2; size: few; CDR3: CSASVAGGRGTGELFF; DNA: TGCAGTGCTAGTGTAGCGGGGGGTCGAGGCACCGGGGAGCTGTTTTTT
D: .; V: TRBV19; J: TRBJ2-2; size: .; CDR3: CAIARTANTGELFF; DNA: TGTGCCATCGCGAGGACAGCAAACACCGGGGAGCTGTTTTTT
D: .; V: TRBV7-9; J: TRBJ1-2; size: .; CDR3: CASSLSFPYGYTF; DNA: TGTGCCAGCAGCTTATCTTTTCCGTATGGCTACACCTTC
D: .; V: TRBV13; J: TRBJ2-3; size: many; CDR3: CASSSEDTQYF; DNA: TGTGCCAGCAGCTCAGAGGATACGCAGTATTTT
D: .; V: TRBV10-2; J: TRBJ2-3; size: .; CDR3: CASIPQGEGYTDTQYF; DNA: TGCGCCAGCATACCCCAGGGGGAGGGTTACACAGATACGCAGTATTTT
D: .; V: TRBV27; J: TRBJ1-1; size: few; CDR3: CASSSAGRSSEAFF; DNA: TGTGCCAGCAGTTCGGCAGGGAGAAGCTCTGAAGCTTTCTTT
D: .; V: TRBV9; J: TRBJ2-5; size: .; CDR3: CASSVDSGSETQYF; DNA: TGTGCCAGCAGCGTAGATTCAGGCTCAGAGACCCAGTACTTC
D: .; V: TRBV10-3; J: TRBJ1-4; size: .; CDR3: CAIREGQPNEKLFF; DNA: TGTGCCATCAGGGAGGGGCAGCCTAATGAAAAACTGTTTTTT
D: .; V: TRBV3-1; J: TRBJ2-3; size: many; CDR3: CASTNGDTQYF; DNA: TGTGCCAGCACAAACGGAGATACGCAGTATTTT
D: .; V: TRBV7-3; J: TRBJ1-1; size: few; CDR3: CASSLTAGGTPNTEAFF; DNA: TGTGCCAGCAGCTTAACGGCCGGGGGAACCCCGAACACTGAAGCTTTCTTT
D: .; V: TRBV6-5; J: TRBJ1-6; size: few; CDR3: CASMRGLSSYNSPLHF; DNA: TGTGCCAGCATGCGGGGGTTAAGCTCCTATAATTCACCCCTCCACTTT
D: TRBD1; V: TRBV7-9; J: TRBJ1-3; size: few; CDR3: CASSFSTGTGNTIYF; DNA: TGTGCCAGCAGCTTTTCGACAGGGACGGGAAACACCATATATTTT
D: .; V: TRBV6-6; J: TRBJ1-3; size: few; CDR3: CASREGAGNTIYF; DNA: TGTGCCAGCAGAGAAGGGGCTGGAAACACCATATATTTT
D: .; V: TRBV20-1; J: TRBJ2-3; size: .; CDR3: CSARGWIADTQYF; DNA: TGCAGTGCTAGAGGGTGGATCGCAGATACGCAGTATTTT
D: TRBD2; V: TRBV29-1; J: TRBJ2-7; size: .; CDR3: CSVEGLLAGSYEQYF; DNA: TGCAGCGTTGAAGGGCTCCTAGCGGGCTCCTACGAGCAGTACTTC
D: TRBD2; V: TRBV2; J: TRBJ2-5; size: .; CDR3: CASSVREPSGGALETQYF; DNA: TGTGCCAGCAGTGTACGGGAACCCAGCGGGGGGGCCTTGGAGACCCAGTACTTC
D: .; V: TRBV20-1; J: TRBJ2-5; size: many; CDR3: CSARDQTELQETQYF; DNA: TGCAGTGCTAGAGATCAAACCGAACTCCAAGAGACCCAGTACTTC
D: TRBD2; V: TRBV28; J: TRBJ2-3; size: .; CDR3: CASSSGGALAQYF; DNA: TGTGCCAGCAGTAGCGGGGGGGCTCTCGCGCAGTATTTT
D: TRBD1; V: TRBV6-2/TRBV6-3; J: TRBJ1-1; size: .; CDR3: CASSYSPDREAFF; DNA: TGTGCCAGCAGTTACTCGCCCGACAGGGAGGCTTTCTTT
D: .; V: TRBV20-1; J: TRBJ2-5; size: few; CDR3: CSARRDTSLQETQYF; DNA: TGCAGTGCTAGGAGGGACACCAGTCTCCAAGAGACCCAGTACTTC
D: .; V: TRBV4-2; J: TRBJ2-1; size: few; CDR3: CASSHPTAGLGALSMNEQFF; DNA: TGTGCCAGCAGCCACCCAACCGCCGGTCTAGGGGCCTTGAGTATGAATGAGCAGTTCTTC
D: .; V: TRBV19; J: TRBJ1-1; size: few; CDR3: CASSIRNTEAFF; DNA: TGTGCCAGTAGTATCCGTAACACTGAAGCTTTCTTT
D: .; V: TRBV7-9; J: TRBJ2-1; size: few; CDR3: CASSLPARGNEQFF; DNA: TGTGCCAGCAGCCTACCCGCCCGGGGCAATGAGCAGTTCTTC
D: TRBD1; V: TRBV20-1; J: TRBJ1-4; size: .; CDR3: CSAPRDSYNEKLFF; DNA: TGCAGTGCCCCCCGGGACAGCTACAATGAAAAACTGTTTTTT
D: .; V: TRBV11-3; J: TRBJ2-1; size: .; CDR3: CASSGPRPQVLFF; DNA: TGTGCCAGCAGCGGTCCGCGGCCCCAAGTTCTGTTCTTC
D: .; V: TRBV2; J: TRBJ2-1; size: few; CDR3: CASRLTYNEQFF; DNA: TGTGCCAGCAGATTGACTTACAATGAGCAGTTCTTC
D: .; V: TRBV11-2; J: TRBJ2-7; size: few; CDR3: CASSLGTTGSYEQYF; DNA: TGTGCCAGCAGCTTAGGGACGACGGGGTCCTACGAGCAGTACTTC
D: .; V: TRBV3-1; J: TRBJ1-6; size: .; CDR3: CASTLRGASSPLHF; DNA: TGTGCCAGCACCCTCCGGGGGGCTAGTTCACCCCTCCACTTT
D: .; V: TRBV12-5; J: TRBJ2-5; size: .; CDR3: CASGLAVVAGQETQYF; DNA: TGTGCTAGTGGTTTGGCGGTGGTGGCAGGTCAAGAGACCCAGTACTTC
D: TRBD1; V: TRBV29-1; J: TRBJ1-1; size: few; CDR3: CSVSSDGQGVPEAFF; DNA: TGCAGCGTTTCCTCAGACGGCCAGGGGGTCCCTGAAGCTTTCTTT
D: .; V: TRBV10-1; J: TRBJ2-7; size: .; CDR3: CASSGSTPPYEQYF; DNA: TGCGCCAGCAGTGGATCGACACCTCCCTACGAGCAGTACTTC
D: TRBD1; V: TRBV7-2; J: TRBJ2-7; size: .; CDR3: CASSWTGTGAYEQYF; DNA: TGTGCCAGCAGCTGGACCGGGACAGGGGCCTACGAGCAGTACTTC
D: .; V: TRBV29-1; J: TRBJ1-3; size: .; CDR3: CSVEALGPSGNTIYF; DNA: TGCAGCGTTGAAGCCCTGGGCCCCTCTGGAAACACCATATATTTT
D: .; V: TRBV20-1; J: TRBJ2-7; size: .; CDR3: CSASPLGAGRLYEQYF; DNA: TGCAGTGCTAGCCCCCTTGGGGCGGGGAGACTCTACGAGCAGTACTTC
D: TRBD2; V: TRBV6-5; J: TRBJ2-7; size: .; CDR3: CASKLAGAFSYEQYF; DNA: TGTGCCAGCAAATTAGCGGGGGCGTTCTCCTACGAGCAGTACTTC
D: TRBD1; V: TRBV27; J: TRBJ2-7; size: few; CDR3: CASSSGTGITYEQYF; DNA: TGTGCCAGCAGTTCCGGGACAGGCATTACCTACGAGCAGTACTTC
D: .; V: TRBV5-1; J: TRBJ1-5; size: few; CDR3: CASSFAGGSNQPQHF; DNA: TGCGCCAGCAGCTTCGCGGGGGGTAGCAATCAGCCCCAGCATTTT
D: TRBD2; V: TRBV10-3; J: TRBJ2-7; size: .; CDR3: CAISGGEGVGSSYEQYF; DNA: TGTGCCATCAGTGGAGGGGAGGGAGTAGGGTCCTCCTACGAGCAGTACTTC
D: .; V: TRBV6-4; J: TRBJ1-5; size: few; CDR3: CASGSVGNQPQHF; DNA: TGTGCCAGCGGGAGCGTCGGCAATCAGCCCCAGCATTTT
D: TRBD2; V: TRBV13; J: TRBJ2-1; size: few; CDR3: CASSLEGLAGDGELGEQFF; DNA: TGTGCCAGCAGCTTAGAGGGACTAGCGGGGGATGGCGAGTTGGGTGAGCAGTTCTTC
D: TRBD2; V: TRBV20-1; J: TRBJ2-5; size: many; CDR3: CSASTSGETQYF; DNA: TGCAGTGCTAGTACTAGCGGCGAGACCCAGTACTTC
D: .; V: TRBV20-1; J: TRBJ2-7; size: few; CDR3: CSARDEGGYYEQYF; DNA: TGCAGTGCTAGAGATGAAGGAGGGTATTACGAGCAGTACTTC
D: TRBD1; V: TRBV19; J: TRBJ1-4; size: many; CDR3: CASVRRTGTRNHATNEKLFF; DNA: TGTGCCAGCGTCAGAAGGACAGGGACTCGGAACCATGCAACTAATGAAAAACTGTTTTTT
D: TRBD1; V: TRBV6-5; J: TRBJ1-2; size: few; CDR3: CASSRQGAGGYTF; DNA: TGTGCCAGCAGTCGACAGGGGGCCGGAGGCTACACCTTC
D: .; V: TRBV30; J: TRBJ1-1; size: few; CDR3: CAWSVLSRASTEAFF; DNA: TGTGCCTGGAGTGTACTTAGCAGGGCGAGTACTGAAGCTTTCTTT
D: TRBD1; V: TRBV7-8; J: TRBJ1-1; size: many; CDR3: CASSLSGTENTEAFF; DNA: TGTGCCAGCAGCTTATCGGGGACAGAGAACACTGAAGCTTTCTTT